Listed below are T cell receptor beta chains from one sample, sequenced in a study of T cell responses to AZD1222 COVID-19 vaccine. Libraries were prepared by immunoSEQ multiplex PCR; TCRdb keeps only in-frame clonotypes and omits some of them. The sample comprises roughly 120,000 clones, around 84% of which are singletons, and about 12% rests with the top ten. Sequences were derived from peripheral blood, sampled on day 0 of AZD1222 vaccination. The origin of the receptors is an adult in good health. CDR3s include the opening cysteine and the closing phenylalanine or tryptophan. The D gene is left open where the match is weak. Only some rows state a clone size, as once, few, many or a class for expanded clones.

abundance: -; d_gene: -; v_gene: TRBV7-8; j_gene: TRBJ2-7; len: 14; CDR3nt: TGTGCCAGCAGCTTCGCGACAGGCGTCTACGAGCAGTACTTC; CDR3aa: CASSFATGVYEQYF
abundance: -; d_gene: -; v_gene: TRBV5-1; j_gene: TRBJ1-4; len: 14; CDR3nt: TGCGCCAGCAGCACAGACTCAACTAATGAAAAACTGTTTTTT; CDR3aa: CASSTDSTNEKLFF
abundance: -; d_gene: -; v_gene: TRBV6-1; j_gene: TRBJ1-2; len: 14; CDR3nt: TGTGCCAGCAGTGAAATTCCCCAGGGGCATGGCTACACCTTC; CDR3aa: CASSEIPQGHGYTF
abundance: -; d_gene: TRBD2; v_gene: TRBV30; j_gene: TRBJ2-7; len: 15; CDR3nt: TGTGCCTGGAGTGTATCTGGCGGGAGCTCCTACGAGCAGTACTTC; CDR3aa: CAWSVSGGSSYEQYF
abundance: -; d_gene: -; v_gene: TRBV5-4; j_gene: TRBJ1-3; len: 14; CDR3nt: TGTGCCAGCAGCGCAACCACCCACGGAAACACCATATATTTT; CDR3aa: CASSATTHGNTIYF
abundance: -; d_gene: -; v_gene: TRBV5-1; j_gene: TRBJ1-2; len: 13; CDR3nt: TGCGCCAGCAGCGAAACACCGCTTAGTGGCTACACCTTC; CDR3aa: CASSETPLSGYTF
abundance: -; d_gene: -; v_gene: TRBV4-3; j_gene: TRBJ1-5; len: 13; CDR3nt: TGCGCCAGCAGCTATGACACCAATCAGCCCCAGCATTTT; CDR3aa: CASSYDTNQPQHF
abundance: -; d_gene: -; v_gene: TRBV25-1; j_gene: TRBJ1-2; len: 13; CDR3nt: TGTGCCAGCAGTGGAGGGCAGGGACTTGGCTACACCTTC; CDR3aa: CASSGGQGLGYTF
abundance: -; d_gene: -; v_gene: TRBV6-5; j_gene: TRBJ1-3; len: 13; CDR3nt: TGTGCCAGCAATCAGGGGTCTGGAAACACCATATATTTT; CDR3aa: CASNQGSGNTIYF
abundance: -; d_gene: -; v_gene: TRBV5-1; j_gene: TRBJ1-2; len: 14; CDR3nt: TGCGCCAGCAGCTCCCGCGGGGGGAACTATGGCTACACCTTC; CDR3aa: CASSSRGGNYGYTF
abundance: -; d_gene: -; v_gene: TRBV11-2; j_gene: TRBJ1-5; len: 13; CDR3nt: TGTGCCAGCAGCTTAGATAGCAATCAGCCCCAGCATTTT; CDR3aa: CASSLDSNQPQHF
abundance: -; d_gene: -; v_gene: TRBV19; j_gene: TRBJ2-3; len: 12; CDR3nt: TGTGCCAGTAGTTCAGGGGTCGATACGCAGTATTTT; CDR3aa: CASSSGVDTQYF
abundance: few; d_gene: TRBD2; v_gene: TRBV7-2; j_gene: TRBJ2-1; len: 15; CDR3nt: TGTGCCAGCAGCTCGGAACTAGCGGGAAAGAATGAGCAGTTCTTC; CDR3aa: CASSSELAGKNEQFF
abundance: -; d_gene: -; v_gene: TRBV2; j_gene: TRBJ1-4; len: 14; CDR3nt: TGTGCCAGCACTTTGTTGGGTAGTGGTGAAAAACTGTTTTTT; CDR3aa: CASTLLGSGEKLFF
abundance: once; d_gene: TRBD1; v_gene: TRBV5-5; j_gene: TRBJ1-1; len: 11; CDR3nt: TGTGCCAGCAGCTTGGGGACAGGAGCTTTCTTT; CDR3aa: CASSLGTGAFF
abundance: -; d_gene: -; v_gene: TRBV3-1/TRBV3-2; j_gene: TRBJ2-3; len: 15; CDR3nt: TGTGCCAGCAGCCAGACAGGAGCTAGCACAGATACGCAGTATTTT; CDR3aa: CASSQTGASTDTQYF
abundance: -; d_gene: -; v_gene: TRBV30; j_gene: TRBJ2-7; len: 15; CDR3nt: TGTGCCTGGAGTGTACTCGAAGGGGCCCTCTACGAGCAGTACTTC; CDR3aa: CAWSVLEGALYEQYF
abundance: -; d_gene: -; v_gene: TRBV10-1; j_gene: TRBJ2-2; len: 13; CDR3nt: TGCGCCAGCAGTGGGTCGATCAGCGGGGAGCTGTTTTTT; CDR3aa: CASSGSISGELFF
abundance: once; d_gene: -; v_gene: TRBV28; j_gene: TRBJ1-1; len: 13; CDR3nt: TGTGCCAGCAGTTTATTGGAGATAACTGAAGCTTTCTTT; CDR3aa: CASSLLEITEAFF
abundance: -; d_gene: -; v_gene: TRBV2; j_gene: TRBJ1-4; len: 15; CDR3nt: TGTGCCAGCGGATCCTCAGGAGCAACTAATGAAAAACTGTTTTTT; CDR3aa: CASGSSGATNEKLFF
abundance: -; d_gene: -; v_gene: TRBV27; j_gene: TRBJ2-3; len: 14; CDR3nt: TGTGCCAGCAGTTTAAAAGGAGGCACAGATACGCAGTATTTT; CDR3aa: CASSLKGGTDTQYF
abundance: -; d_gene: -; v_gene: TRBV2; j_gene: TRBJ1-1; len: 14; CDR3nt: TGTGCCACGCCGCGGAGGGGGATAAACACTGAAGCTTTCTTT; CDR3aa: CATPRRGINTEAFF
abundance: once; d_gene: -; v_gene: TRBV13; j_gene: TRBJ1-5; len: 12; CDR3nt: TGTGCCAGCAGCCTCAACAATCAGCCCCAGCATTTT; CDR3aa: CASSLNNQPQHF
abundance: -; d_gene: -; v_gene: TRBV19; j_gene: TRBJ2-7; len: 13; CDR3nt: TGTGCCAGTAGTCTTTACGGCCATCACGAGCAGTACTTC; CDR3aa: CASSLYGHHEQYF
abundance: -; d_gene: -; v_gene: TRBV10-3; j_gene: TRBJ2-7; len: 15; CDR3nt: TGTGCCATCAGTGATCCGGAAGATGGCACCTACGAGCAGTACTTC; CDR3aa: CAISDPEDGTYEQYF
abundance: -; d_gene: TRBD2; v_gene: TRBV15; j_gene: TRBJ2-5; len: 18; CDR3nt: TGTGCCACCAGCAGACCTGGGACTAGCGGGAGCCTGCAAGAGACCCAGTACTTC; CDR3aa: CATSRPGTSGSLQETQYF
abundance: -; d_gene: TRBD1; v_gene: TRBV14; j_gene: TRBJ2-3; len: 17; CDR3nt: TGTGCCAGCAGCCAACCCTGGACAGGGAAGGGGTCAGATACGCAGTATTTT; CDR3aa: CASSQPWTGKGSDTQYF
abundance: -; d_gene: -; v_gene: TRBV6-4; j_gene: TRBJ1-2; len: 9; CDR3nt: TGTGCCAGCAGAAAAGCAGGGGCCTTC; CDR3aa: CASRKAGAF
abundance: few; d_gene: -; v_gene: TRBV9; j_gene: TRBJ1-3; len: 16; CDR3nt: TGTGCCAGTGGGGGTGGGACCTCAAAAGGCGGAAACACCATATATTTT; CDR3aa: CASGGGTSKGGNTIYF
abundance: few; d_gene: -; v_gene: TRBV11-2; j_gene: TRBJ2-1; len: 17; CDR3nt: TGTGCCAGCAGACCGACGTCCAGGGGGACTAGACCCAATGAGCAGTTCTTC; CDR3aa: CASRPTSRGTRPNEQFF
abundance: -; d_gene: -; v_gene: TRBV9; j_gene: TRBJ2-7; len: 16; CDR3nt: TGTGCCAGCAGCGTAGGCGTCGGGGGGCTTATCTACGAGCAGTACTTC; CDR3aa: CASSVGVGGLIYEQYF
abundance: -; d_gene: -; v_gene: TRBV3-1/TRBV3-2; j_gene: TRBJ1-2; len: 13; CDR3nt: TGTGCCAGCAGCCAAGATTTGGGTGGCGGCTACACCTTC; CDR3aa: CASSQDLGGGYTF
abundance: -; d_gene: TRBD1; v_gene: TRBV5-6; j_gene: TRBJ1-2; len: 13; CDR3nt: TGTGCCAGCAGCGCTGGACAGGACTATGGCTACACCTTC; CDR3aa: CASSAGQDYGYTF
abundance: -; d_gene: -; v_gene: TRBV12-3/TRBV12-4; j_gene: TRBJ1-4; len: 13; CDR3nt: TGTGCCAGCAGTCTCACCTTGGGTGAAAAACTGTTTTTT; CDR3aa: CASSLTLGEKLFF
abundance: -; d_gene: TRBD2; v_gene: TRBV24-1; j_gene: TRBJ2-7; len: 16; CDR3nt: TGTGCCACCAGTGATCACCCAGCGACTAGCGGGTACGAGCAGTACTTC; CDR3aa: CATSDHPATSGYEQYF
abundance: -; d_gene: -; v_gene: TRBV19; j_gene: TRBJ1-1; len: 15; CDR3nt: TGTGCCAGTATGAATTTCCCTGGGAGGAACACTGAAGCTTTCTTT; CDR3aa: CASMNFPGRNTEAFF
abundance: once; d_gene: -; v_gene: TRBV5-6; j_gene: TRBJ1-2; len: 16; CDR3nt: TGTGCCAGCAGCTTGCTGGGGGCCGAAGCTAACTATGGCTACACCTTC; CDR3aa: CASSLLGAEANYGYTF
abundance: -; d_gene: TRBD2; v_gene: TRBV12-3/TRBV12-4; j_gene: TRBJ2-4; len: 12; CDR3nt: TGTGCCAGCAGTTTTCCGGGGGGGATTCAGTACTTC; CDR3aa: CASSFPGGIQYF
abundance: -; d_gene: -; v_gene: TRBV2; j_gene: TRBJ2-7; len: 13; CDR3nt: TGTGCCATCAGAAGTAGCGGCTCCTACGAGCAGTACTTC; CDR3aa: CAIRSSGSYEQYF
abundance: -; d_gene: -; v_gene: TRBV2; j_gene: TRBJ2-1; len: 17; CDR3nt: TGTGCCAGCAGTGGATACTCGGACAGGCATACGGGAGATGAGCAGTTCTTC; CDR3aa: CASSGYSDRHTGDEQFF
abundance: -; d_gene: -; v_gene: TRBV6-2/TRBV6-3; j_gene: TRBJ1-1; len: 15; CDR3nt: TGTGCCAGCAGTTACCGGGGGGCGCCGACGTCAGAAGCTTTCTTT; CDR3aa: CASSYRGAPTSEAFF
abundance: once; d_gene: -; v_gene: TRBV7-3; j_gene: TRBJ2-1; len: 14; CDR3nt: TGTGCCAGCAGCTTAACGGGATCCCAGGAAGAGCAGTTCTTC; CDR3aa: CASSLTGSQEEQFF
abundance: -; d_gene: TRBD1; v_gene: TRBV4-3; j_gene: TRBJ1-4; len: 17; CDR3nt: TGCGCCAGCAGCCAAGATCCCCCGACAGGGGGAAATGAAAAACTGTTTTTT; CDR3aa: CASSQDPPTGGNEKLFF
abundance: -; d_gene: -; v_gene: TRBV5-1; j_gene: TRBJ1-6; len: 16; CDR3nt: TGCGCCAGCAGCTATGCGAGTTTCTCCTATAATTCACCCCTCCACTTT; CDR3aa: CASSYASFSYNSPLHF
abundance: -; d_gene: TRBD1; v_gene: TRBV28; j_gene: TRBJ2-7; len: 19; CDR3nt: TGTGCCAGCAGTTTTCTCCACCTGGGACAGGTGGGTAGATCTTACGAGCAGTACTTC; CDR3aa: CASSFLHLGQVGRSYEQYF
abundance: -; d_gene: TRBD1; v_gene: TRBV11-2; j_gene: TRBJ2-4; len: 15; CDR3nt: TGTGCCAGCAGCTTCTCAAACACAGGGGAAAACATTCAGTACTTC; CDR3aa: CASSFSNTGENIQYF
abundance: few; d_gene: -; v_gene: TRBV10-3; j_gene: TRBJ2-2; len: 16; CDR3nt: TGTGCCATCAGTGTTCGGCGGGTAGCGAACACCGGGGAGCTGTTTTTT; CDR3aa: CAISVRRVANTGELFF
abundance: -; d_gene: TRBD2; v_gene: TRBV7-2; j_gene: TRBJ2-3; len: 18; CDR3nt: TGTGCCAGCAGCTTAGAACTAGCGGGGGGGCCTGTGACAGATACGCAGTATTTT; CDR3aa: CASSLELAGGPVTDTQYF
abundance: -; d_gene: -; v_gene: TRBV7-2; j_gene: TRBJ1-2; len: 14; CDR3nt: TGTGCCAGCAGCCCCGACACAGGGAGAAATGGCTACACCTTC; CDR3aa: CASSPDTGRNGYTF
abundance: -; d_gene: -; v_gene: TRBV2; j_gene: TRBJ1-4; len: 14; CDR3nt: TGTGCCAGCAGTGAGGGGAACCCGAATGAAAAACTGTTTTTT; CDR3aa: CASSEGNPNEKLFF
abundance: -; d_gene: TRBD2; v_gene: TRBV9; j_gene: TRBJ2-7; len: 15; CDR3nt: TGTGCCAGCAGCGTAGCCGGCGGGGGGACCTACGAGCAGTACTTC; CDR3aa: CASSVAGGGTYEQYF
abundance: -; d_gene: -; v_gene: TRBV27; j_gene: TRBJ1-2; len: 15; CDR3nt: TGTGCCAGCACCAGATCGGGACCCGGGGGCTATGGCTACACCTTC; CDR3aa: CASTRSGPGGYGYTF
abundance: -; d_gene: -; v_gene: TRBV30; j_gene: TRBJ2-1; len: 14; CDR3nt: TGTGCCTGGAGCGCCCCCCTTGACAGGAATGAGCAGTTCTTC; CDR3aa: CAWSAPLDRNEQFF
abundance: -; d_gene: TRBD2; v_gene: TRBV28; j_gene: TRBJ2-1; len: 14; CDR3nt: TGTGCCAGCAGTTTTGGACTAGACTACAATGAGCAGTTCTTC; CDR3aa: CASSFGLDYNEQFF
abundance: -; d_gene: -; v_gene: TRBV28; j_gene: TRBJ1-2; len: 13; CDR3nt: TGTGCCAGCAGTTTACAAGGGAAGTATGGCTACACCTTC; CDR3aa: CASSLQGKYGYTF